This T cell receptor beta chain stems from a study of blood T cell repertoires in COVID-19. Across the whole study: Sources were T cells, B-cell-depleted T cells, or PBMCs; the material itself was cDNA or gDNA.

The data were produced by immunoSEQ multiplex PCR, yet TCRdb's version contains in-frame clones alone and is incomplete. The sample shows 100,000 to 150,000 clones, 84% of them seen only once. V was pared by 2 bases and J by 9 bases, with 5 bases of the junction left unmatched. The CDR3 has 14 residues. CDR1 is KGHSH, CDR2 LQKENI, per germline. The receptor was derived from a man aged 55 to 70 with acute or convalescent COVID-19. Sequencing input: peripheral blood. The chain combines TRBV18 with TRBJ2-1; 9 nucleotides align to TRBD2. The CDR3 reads CASSPTLAGIEQFF. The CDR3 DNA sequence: TGTGCCAGCTCACCAACACTAGCGGGTATTGAGCAGTTCTTC.